These 17 T cell receptor beta chains were all obtained from the same sample, sequenced in a study of cytomegalovirus exposure and HLA in healthy donors. The PCR employed 60 Vbeta primers together with 13 Jbeta primers. Repertoires were generated with immunoSEQ multiplex PCR, while TCRdb's copy carries only in-frame clones and drops some. The table lists roughly 140,000 clones, approximately 84% of them singletons. The material sequenced was PBMCs. The receptor set was obtained from a woman aged 55 to 70 in good health and CMV-seropositive.

The V and J genes are TRBV7-9 and TRBJ1-1; D remains unclear. Germline values: CDR1 SEHNR, CDR2 FQNEAQ (reference sequence). Trimming removed 5 bases from V and 7 bases from J, with 14 bases in between. The CDR3 sequence is 13 residues long. The CDR3 region has the DNA TGTGCCAGCAGCCCCCTGATAGACTATGAAGCTTTCTTT. It translates to CASSPLIDYEAFF. The full variable domain, with the rest looked up from reference TRBV7-9 and TRBJ1-1, is DTGVSQNPRHKITKRGQNVTFRCDPISEHNRLYWYRQTLGQGPEFLTYFQNEAQLEKSRLLSDRFSAERPKGSFSTLEIQRTEQGDSAMYLCASSPLIDYEAFFGQGTRLTVV.

The rearrangement joins TRBV4-2 to TRBJ2-3; TRBD2 matches 7 bases. Germline V CDR1 and CDR2: LGHNA, YNFKEQ. The CDR3 totals 16 residues. The J segment lost 0 bases and the V segment lost 1 base, leaving 4 bases of the junction unmatched. The CDR3 protein is CASSQGGGYSTDTQYF. The DNA of the CDR3 is TGTGCCAGCAGCCAAGGGGGGGGTTACAGCACAGATACGCAGTATTTT.

J is TRBJ1-1 and V is TRBV10-3; D gene ambiguous. The V end lost 7 bases, the J end lost 0 bases, and 18 bases lay between the germline ends. The germline V gene encodes CDR1 ENHRY and CDR2 SYGVKD. The CDR3 loop spans 16 amino acids. The CDR3 is CAITPPRHGLNTEAFF. The CDR3 DNA reads TGTGCCATCACCCCTCCGCGGCACGGCTTGAACACTGAAGCTTTCTTT.

V and J are TRBV28 and TRBJ2-1; TRBD2 agrees at 9 bases. The CDR3 is 19 residues long. Germline V gives CDR1 MDHEN, CDR2 SYDVKM. V dropped 1 base and J dropped 0; count of bases not matched to a gene: 10. CDR3 residues: CASSLSVTSGRYSYNEQFF. The CDR3 DNA reads as TGTGCCAGCAGTTTATCTGTGACTAGCGGCCGTTACTCCTACAATGAGCAGTTCTTC. Full variable domain (remainder filled in from reference TRBV28 and TRBJ2-1): DVKVTQSSRYLVKRTGEKVFLECVQDMDHENMFWYRQDPGLGLRLIYFSYDVKMKEKGDIPEGYSVSREKKERFSLILESASTNQTSMYLCASSLSVTSGRYSYNEQFFGPGTRLTVL.

V and J are TRBV27 and TRBJ2-1; 7 bases are a match to TRBD2. The trim removed 4 bases at V and 9 bases at J, leaving 3 bases unmatched. The germline CDR1 and CDR2 sequences are MNHEY and SMNVEV (reference sequence). There are 12 residues in the CDR3. The CDR3 nucleotides read TGTGCCAGCAGTTGGGGGGGGAGTGAGCAGTTCTTC. Its protein product is CASSWGGSEQFF.

V usage is TRBV28 and J usage is TRBJ1-2; D is unresolved. Per germline, CDR1 MDHEN and CDR2 SYDVKM. The CDR3 sequence is 14 residues long. With 7 bases removed from V and 4 bases from J, the gap between germline ends came to 16 bases. The CDR3 coding sequence is TGTGCCAGCACCGGAGGCCCAGAGACCTATGGCTACACCTTC. This encodes CASTGGPETYGYTF.

This chain links TRBV21-1 with TRBJ2-3; TRBD1 was called by the table and not checked on the DNA. TRBV21-1 constitutes a pseudogene. There are 17 residues in the CDR3. DNA of the CDR3: TGTGCCAGCCTCTCCACAGCGCAGGGTTATTTAACAGATACGCAGTATTTT. The encoded protein is CASLSTAQGYLTDTQYF.

The chain joins TRBV7-9 to TRBJ2-7; D is unclear. The V end lost 5 bases, the J end lost 6 bases, and 14 bases lay between the germline ends. The CDR3 extends over 13 amino acids. The germline gives CDR1 SEHNR, CDR2 FQNEAQ (reference sequence). CDR3 sequence (DNA): TGTGCCAGCAGCCATACAGACAAGGCCGAGCAGTACTTC. Translated: CASSHTDKAEQYF.

The V and J genes are TRBV7-2 and TRBJ1-3; 7 bases are shared with TRBD1. The germline gives CDR1 SGHTA, CDR2 FQGNSA. V shed 3 bases and J 5 bases; nucleotides not matched to a gene: 4. CDR3 length equals 14 residues. As DNA, the CDR3 is TGTGCCAGCAGCTTGGGGGACAGCCGAAACACCATATATTTT. Its translation: CASSLGDSRNTIYF.

This chain uses TRBV9 with TRBJ2-7, with TRBD1 identical over 7 bases. Germline CDR1 reads SGDLS; CDR2 reads YYNGEE. The J segment lost 7 bases and the V segment lost 2 bases, leaving 12 bases of the junction unmatched. The CDR3 sequence is 15 residues long. CDR3 DNA: TGTGCCAGCAGCGTCAGCCCAACAGGGGAAGGGGAGCAGTACTTC. Its protein product is CASSVSPTGEGEQYF.

The gene calls are TRBV30 and TRBJ2-7; possible D gene TRBD2, 5 bases. The CDR3 has 13 amino acids. Germline V gives CDR1 GTSNPN, CDR2 SVGIG (reference sequence). The V gene lost 1 base and the J gene lost 7 bases, with 14 bases spanning the gap. In DNA, the CDR3 is TGTGCCTGGAGTGCTGGACCGGCGGGTGAGCAGTACTTC. Amino acid sequence: CAWSAGPAGEQYF.

This clone was counted a few times. This rearrangement joins TRBV2 to TRBJ1-4, with D unclear. The germline gives CDR1 SNHLY, CDR2 FYNNEI. The CDR3 consists of 13 residues. Trimming shortened V by 4 bases and J by 4 bases, and 7 bases separated the two germline ends. CDR3 in amino acids: CASSAAVNEKLFF. In DNA form, the CDR3 reads TGTGCCAGCAGTGCTGCGGTTAATGAAAAACTGTTTTTT.

The chain joins TRBV15 to TRBJ2-3, with a tentative D call TRBD2 (7 bases). CDR3 length equals 16 residues. Germline V gene sequence: CDR1 LNHNV, CDR2 YYDKDF (reference sequence). V was cut by 1 base and J by 0 bases, with 11 bases left in between. The CDR3 DNA sequence: TGTGCCACCAGCAGAGGGGAGGGGACAAGCACAGATACGCAGTATTTT. Encoded protein: CATSRGEGTSTDTQYF.

J is TRBJ1-3 and V is TRBV4-2; D is possibly TRBD1 (5 bases). This CDR3 has 18 residues. Germline V gene lookup returns CDR1 LGHNA and CDR2 YNFKEQ. V shed 1 base and J shed 0 bases, with 16 bases lying between them. CDR3 sequence: CASSQAVGRTPSGNTIYF. The CDR3 DNA reads as TGTGCCAGCAGCCAAGCGGTCGGCCGGACACCCTCTGGAAACACCATATATTTT.

The J gene is TRBJ1-1, the V gene TRBV7-9, with D unclear. CDR3 size: 15 residues. V was pared by 6 bases and J by 3 bases, with 17 bases between. Germline V gene sequence: CDR1 SEHNR, CDR2 FQNEAQ (reference sequence). CDR3 region: CASRMTGGLDTEAFF. In DNA, the CDR3 is TGTGCCAGCAGAATGACGGGAGGATTGGACACTGAAGCTTTCTTT.

The J gene is TRBJ1-5, the V gene TRBV6-6; D possibly corresponds to TRBD1 (5 bases). Germline values: CDR1 MNHNY, CDR2 SVGAGI (reference sequence). This CDR3 has 14 amino acids. The germline V and J ends were trimmed by 2 bases and 6 bases, with 11 bases remaining between them. The CDR3 sequence is CASSYQPRAQPQHF. CDR3 nucleotide sequence: TGTGCCAGCAGTTACCAGCCCAGGGCTCAGCCCCAGCATTTT.

This chain links TRBV28 with TRBJ1-4; D is unresolved. Germline V gives CDR1 MDHEN, CDR2 SYDVKM. This CDR3 has 12 amino acids. With 7 bases removed from V and 5 bases from J, the gap between germline ends came to 8 bases. The CDR3: CASMALNEKLFF. DNA for the CDR3: TGTGCCAGCATGGCCTTGAATGAAAAACTGTTTTTT.